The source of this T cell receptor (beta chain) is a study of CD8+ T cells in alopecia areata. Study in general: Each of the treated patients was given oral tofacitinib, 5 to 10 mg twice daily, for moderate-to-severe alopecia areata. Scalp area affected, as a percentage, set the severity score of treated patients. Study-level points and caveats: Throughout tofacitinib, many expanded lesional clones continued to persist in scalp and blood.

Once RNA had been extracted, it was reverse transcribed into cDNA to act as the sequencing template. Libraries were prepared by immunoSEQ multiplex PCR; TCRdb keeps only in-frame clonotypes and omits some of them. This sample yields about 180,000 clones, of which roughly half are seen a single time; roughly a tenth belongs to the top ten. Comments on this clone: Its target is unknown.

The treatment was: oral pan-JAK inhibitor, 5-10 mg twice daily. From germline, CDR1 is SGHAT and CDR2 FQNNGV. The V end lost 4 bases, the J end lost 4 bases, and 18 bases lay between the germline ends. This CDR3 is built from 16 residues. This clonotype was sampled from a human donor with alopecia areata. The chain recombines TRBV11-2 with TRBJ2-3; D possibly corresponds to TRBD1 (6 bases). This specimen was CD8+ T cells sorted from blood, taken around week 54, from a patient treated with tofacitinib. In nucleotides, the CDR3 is TGTGCCAGCAGCTCCTACAGGGAAGGTGGCCCAGATACGCAGTATTTT. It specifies CASSSYREGGPDTQYF.